There are a few counts of the clone carrying this T cell receptor (beta chain). This CDR3 is built from 16 residues. The V and J ends lost 3 bases and 4 bases respectively, with 15 bases between them. CDR1 SNHLY and CDR2 FYNNEI come from the germline V gene. The TCR cDNA carried a universal primer site and UMIs from 5'RACE template switching. TCRdb passed the 5' RACE reads through MiXCR, listing each CDR3 protein once. The sample carries hundreds of thousands of distinct CDR3 sequences, about 17% recorded once. The sample belongs to a study of T cells after yellow fever vaccination. This specimen consisted of PBMCs, obtained 5 to 6 days after the first yellow fever vaccination. The genes are TRBV2 and TRBJ2-2, with a weak D call TRBD2 (5 bases). The receptor was isolated from a man aged 18 to 35 who received the YFV17D yellow fever vaccine. In DNA, the CDR3 is TGTGCCAGCAGTGAGAGGGTTGCGAGGTCCACCGGGGAGCTGTTTTTT. The encoded protein is CASSERVARSTGELFF.